Below, 21 T cell receptor beta chains from the same sample are listed, as sequenced in a study of beta chain features in type 1 diabetes. The study reverse transcribed the entire isolated RNA, so it sequenced expressed TCRB transcripts. Clones were read by immunoSEQ multiplex PCR, and TCRdb kept only the in-frame ones, dropping some. The sample includes more than 350,000 clones, 10% to 12% seen only once; the top ten take 0.035% to 0.05%. The sample comprised naive CD4+ T cells from blood. The receptors were sampled from a woman in her late teens or twenties in good health.

The CDR3 protein is CASSPAGGAETQYF. In DNA form, the CDR3 reads TGCGCCAGCAGCCCCGCTGGCGGGGCAGAGACCCAGTACTTC. V is TRBV4-3 and J is TRBJ2-5; the D gene is possibly TRBD2 (6 bases). The CDR3 is 14 residues long. V was shortened by 4 bases and J by 4 bases, with 13 bases between the two germline ends. Germline CDR1 and CDR2: LGHNA and YSLEER.

This clone has just a few counts. This rearrangement joins TRBV7-2 to TRBJ2-3, with 10 bases identical to TRBD2. The V gene end was trimmed by 5 bases and the J gene end by 3 bases; junction bases not matched to a gene: 8. The V gene's germline CDR1 is SGHTA and CDR2 FQGNSA. This CDR3 region has 16 residues. Written as DNA, the CDR3 is TGTGCCAGCAGCCAAGGCATAGCGGGAGGAACAGATACGCAGTATTTT. This codes for CASSQGIAGGTDTQYF.

The V gene is TRBV14, the J gene TRBJ2-1; D is possibly TRBD2 (6 bases). CDR1 and CDR2 from the germline V gene are SGHDN and FVKESK. V lost 3 bases to trimming and J lost 3 bases, with 6 bases between them. There are 13 residues in the CDR3. This chain's CDR3 is CASSQDYYNEQFF. As DNA, the CDR3 is TGTGCCAGCAGCCAGGACTACTACAATGAGCAGTTCTTC. The variable domain in full, completed from reference TRBV14 and TRBJ2-1, reads EAGVTQFPSHSVIEKGQTVTLRCDPISGHDNLYWYRRVMGKEIKFLLHFVKESKQDESGMPNNRFLAERTGGTYSTLKVQPAELEDSGVYFCASSQDYYNEQFFGPGTRLTVL.

This clone was seen more than once but under ten times. The rearrangement joins TRBV25-1 to TRBJ1-1; a weak D match, TRBD1 (6 bases). V lost 5 bases and J lost 2, with 9 bases in between. This CDR3 has 13 residues. Germline CDR1 reads MGHDK; CDR2 reads SYGVNS. CDR3 residues: CASSLQGNTEAFF. CDR3 sequence (DNA): TGTGCCAGCAGTCTACAGGGAAACACTGAAGCTTTCTTT. The full variable domain, its missing parts supplied by reference TRBV25-1 and TRBJ1-1, is EADIYQTPRYLVIGTGKKITLECSQTMGHDKMYWYQQDPGMELHLIHYSYGVNSTEKGDLSSESTVSRIRTEHFPLTLESARPSHTSQYLCASSLQGNTEAFFGQGTRLTVV.

This clone was observed a handful of times. The chain joins TRBV6-1 to TRBJ2-4; D perhaps matches TRBD2 (6 bases). Trimming took off 6 bases at V and 1 base at J, with 13 bases between the two ends. Germline CDR1 and CDR2: MNHNS and SASEGT. The CDR3 is 15 amino acids. Here the CDR3 reads CASRARLDAKNIQYF. The CDR3 DNA follows: TGTGCCAGCAGAGCGAGACTAGACGCCAAAAACATTCAGTACTTC.

This clone was detected a few times. The chain combines TRBV5-4 with TRBJ2-1, with TRBD1 matching 8 bases. The CDR3 is 16 amino acids. V shed 3 bases and J 5 bases; nucleotides not matched to a gene: 10. Germline CDR1 and CDR2: SGHNT and YYREEE (reference sequence). The CDR3 coding sequence is TGTGCCAGCAGCTCCCACAGGGACAGGTTTGACAATGAGCAGTTCTTC. Translating gives CASSSHRDRFDNEQFF. Full variable domain (missing parts from reference TRBV5-4 and TRBJ2-1): ETGVTQSPTHLIKTRGQQVTLRCSSQSGHNTVSWYQQALGQGPQFIFQYYREEENGRGNFPPRFSGLQFPNYSSELNVNALELDDSALYLCASSSHRDRFDNEQFFGPGTRLTVL.

The table lists this clone with a few counts. The chain combines TRBV7-9 with TRBJ2-7; D is uncertain. Germline CDR1 reads SEHNR; CDR2 reads FQNEAQ (reference sequence). V lost 1 base and J lost 2, with 3 bases in between. There are 12 residues in the CDR3. The CDR3 reads CASSLVAYEQYV. The CDR3 DNA follows: TGTGCCAGCAGCTTAGTGGCCTACGAGCAGTACGTC.

This chain joins TRBV19 and TRBJ2-6; D not resolved. Germline CDR1 and CDR2: LNHDA and SQIVND (reference sequence). The V and J ends lost 7 bases and 0 bases respectively, with 7 bases between them. This CDR3 contains 14 residues. The CDR3 here is CASKQLSGANVLTF. The CDR3, as DNA: TGTGCCAGTAAACAGCTCTCTGGGGCCAACGTCCTGACTTTC.

The sample holds a few counts of this clone. In nucleotides, the CDR3 is TGTGCCAGCAGCGGGGGGTTGGCCCACCCTCCGATTTACAATGAGCAGTTCTTC. Amino acids: CASSGGLAHPPIYNEQFF. The rearrangement joins TRBV7-9 to TRBJ2-1; possible D gene TRBD2, 6 bases. Germline CDR1 reads SEHNR; CDR2 reads FQNEAQ (reference sequence). V was clipped by 5 bases and J by 4 bases, with 24 bases between them. CDR3 length equals 18 residues.

This clone turned up a few times. The chain carries TRBV28 and TRBJ2-1; 7 bases are shared with TRBD1. Trimming took 5 bases from V and 10 from J; bases not matched to a gene: 20. Germline values: CDR1 MDHEN, CDR2 SYDVKM. The CDR3 loop spans 17 amino acids. Here the CDR3 DNA reads TGTGCCAGCAGTATACGCTTTATTCCCGATCGGGACAGAGAGCAGTTCTTC. This encodes CASSIRFIPDRDREQFF.

A few counts support this clone. The chain has TRBV7-9 and TRBJ2-4, with TRBD1 identical over 7 bases. The CDR3 sequence is 16 residues long. Germline V lookup: CDR1 SEHNR, CDR2 FQNEAQ (reference sequence). With V trimmed by 2 bases and J by 6 bases, 10 bases remained unmatched. CDR3: CASSLHQLGQTNIQYF. Written as DNA, the CDR3 is TGTGCCAGCAGCTTACACCAACTGGGACAGACAAACATTCAGTACTTC.

The V gene is TRBV7-2, the J gene TRBJ1-2; D remains ambiguous. The germline V gene has CDR1 SGHTA and CDR2 FQGNSA. The CDR3 sequence is 14 residues long. With 1 base removed from V and 1 base from J, the gap between germline ends came to 7 bases. CDR3 nucleotide sequence: TGTGCCAGCAGCTTAGGGTGGATTAACTATGGCTACACCTTC. As protein: CASSLGWINYGYTF.

This clone was recorded a few times. The chain uses TRBV5-1 and TRBJ1-2, with TRBD1 matching over 8 bases. The germline CDR1 and CDR2 sequences are SGHRS and YFSETQ. The CDR3 spans 15 residues. Losses at the gene ends were 2 bases for V and 6 bases for J; bases not matched to a gene: 9. The CDR3 spells CASSFRQGANDGYTF. In nucleotides, the CDR3 is TGCGCCAGCAGCTTTCGGCAGGGGGCGAATGATGGCTACACCTTC.

The chain links TRBV28 to TRBJ1-2; 9 positions agree with TRBD1. V lost 3 bases to trimming and J lost 3 bases; unmatched junction nucleotides: 2. Germline CDR1 and CDR2: MDHEN and SYDVKM. The CDR3 covers 14 residues. The chain's CDR3 is CASSFWDRDYGYTF. The CDR3 nucleotides are TGTGCCAGCAGTTTTTGGGACAGGGACTATGGCTACACCTTC.

In this sample, this clone turned up a few times. The V gene is TRBV6-1, the J gene TRBJ1-6, with 7 bases aligning to TRBD1. Germline CDR1 MNHNS, CDR2 SASEGT. This CDR3 has 15 residues. V lost 1 base to trimming and J lost 6 bases; unmatched junction nucleotides: 3. CDR3 sequence (DNA): TGTGCCAGCAGTGAAGTGGGACAGTTTAATTCACCCCTCCACTTT. Translated, it gives CASSEVGQFNSPLHF.

The chain employs TRBV7-9 and TRBJ1-5; D not certain. The CDR3 covers 13 residues. The germline CDR1 and CDR2 sequences are SEHNR and FQNEAQ (reference sequence). The V and J ends lost 0 bases and 4 bases respectively, with 4 bases between them. CDR3 in amino acids: CASSLASNQPQHF. In DNA form, the CDR3 reads TGTGCCAGCAGCTTAGCGTCTAATCAGCCCCAGCATTTT.

This clone was counted a few times. The chain joins TRBV28 to TRBJ2-7; tentative D call: TRBD1 (5 bases). Germline assignment: CDR1 MDHEN and CDR2 SYDVKM. The CDR3 is 13 amino acids. With 7 bases removed from V and 3 bases from J, the gap between germline ends came to 13 bases. In nucleotides, the CDR3 is TGTGCCAGCACGCTCTTCACAGGCTACGAGCAGTACGTC. Translated: CASTLFTGYEQYV.

Only a few counts were recorded for this clone. V gene TRBV19 combines with J gene TRBJ2-7, with D possibly being TRBD1 (5 bases). Per the germline V gene, CDR1 is LNHDA and CDR2 is SQIVND (reference sequence). The CDR3 spans 14 residues. V lost 4 bases to trimming and J lost 5 bases, with 15 bases between them. CDR3 sequence: CASSTGWRFDEQYV. The CDR3 region has the DNA TGTGCCAGTAGTACAGGGTGGCGTTTCGACGAGCAGTACGTC.

This clone occurred a few times. The chain links TRBV10-3 to TRBJ1-2; D is uncertain. CDR3 length: 14 amino acids. With 0 bases removed from V and 6 bases from J, the gap between germline ends came to 11 bases. Germline V lookup: CDR1 ENHRY, CDR2 SYGVKD. The DNA of the CDR3 is TGTGCCATCAGTGAGTCTGGGGTTTCTAATGGCTACACCTTC. It encodes CAISESGVSNGYTF.

This clone has only a few counts. The chain recombines TRBV14 with TRBJ1-1, with no clear D. The CDR3 runs to 13 residues. The germline gives CDR1 SGHDN, CDR2 FVKESK. Trimming pared 4 bases from V and 0 bases from J, leaving 6 bases between. This CDR3 reads CASSLLVNTEAFF. CDR3 DNA: TGTGCCAGCAGCCTACTAGTGAACACTGAAGCTTTCTTT.

The table lists this clone with a few counts. A junction end diverges from the germline sequence, so it may reflect a read error. The CDR3 nucleotides are TGTGCTAGCAGCCGGGACGGTCAAGAGACCCAGTACTTC. Its protein product is CASSRDGQETQYF. This rearrangement joins TRBV7-7 to TRBJ2-5; D assignment may be TRBD1 or TRBD2 (5 bases each). Germline assignment: CDR1 SSHAT and CDR2 FNYEAQ (reference sequence). The CDR3 extends over 13 amino acids.